In this sample, the clone carrying this T cell receptor beta chain turned up many times. A junction end diverges from the germline sequence, so it may reflect a read error. TCRdb called the 5' RACE reads again in MiXCR, with one record for every CDR3 protein. The sample carries roughly 69,000 distinct CDR3 sequences, under 25% recorded once. Sequenced: memory CD4+ T cells sorted from a lymph node. Subset noted: memory CD4+ T cells, CD4+CD45RO+CD25-. This TCR derives from a female donor with breast cancer.

The CDR3 nucleotides are TGTGCCAGCAGCCCGGAGGGACCCCAAGTGGGGCATTTT. It codes for CASSPEGPQVGHF. The chain joins TRBV7-9 to TRBJ2-3, with D possibly matching TRBD2 (6 bases). The germline gives CDR1 SEHNR, CDR2 FQNEAQ (reference sequence). The CDR3 has 13 residues.